The T cell receptor beta chain described here comes from a study of shared clonotypes between healthy human individuals. To note about this clone: Its target is not known.

Study-wide findings and caveats: Sharing across four donors was highest in naive CD4 (around 5%) and lowest in memory CD8 (roughly 0.4%).

CDR3 length: 13 amino acids. Trimming cost V 2 bases and J 8 bases, with 9 bases left between them. Per the germline V gene, CDR1 is SNHLY and CDR2 is FYNNEI. The authors divided CD4+ cells into CD45RA+ naive and CD45RA-negative memory subsets. Here immunoSEQ multiplex PCR was the method, and the copy in TCRdb shows in-frame clones only, minus some. Among approximately 2,300,000 clones listed, approximately 90% were seen once. The sample consisted of naive CD4+ T cells from PBMCs. The subset: CD45RA+ positively selected. J is TRBJ2-2 and V is TRBV2, with D perhaps TRBD1 (5 bases). This TCR was recovered from a man aged 18 to 29 in good health. Some clones in this sample may be carry-over from other donors' samples. The CDR3 sequence is CASSEWGRGELFF. CDR3 DNA sequence: TGTGCCAGCAGTGAATGGGGCAGGGGGGAGCTGTTTTTT.